A selection of T cell receptor beta chains follows, all from one sample in a study of T cells after yellow fever vaccination. In TCRdb, the 5' RACE reads were re-called with MiXCR into one record per CDR3 protein. The table includes some 350,000 distinct CDR3 sequences, roughly 11% detected once. Material: PBMCs, obtained on the day of the first yellow fever vaccination. Receptors originate from a man aged 18 to 29 who received the YFV17D yellow fever vaccine. CDR3s include the opening cysteine and the closing phenylalanine or tryptophan.

TRBV6-5 | 14 | CASSYERSNQPQHF
TRBV4-3 | 15 | CASSQDGSENEKLFF
TRBV7-6 | 16 | CASSLWAGNSNQPQHF
TRBV7-9 | 13 | CASKTGADDIQYF
TRBV5-6 | 14 | CASSLVGRSDTQYF
TRBV6-5 | 13 | CASSYGLHEKLFF
TRBV18 | 16 | CASSPRRAGGPVTQYF
TRBV7-2 | 15 | CASSLGPQETDTQYF
TRBV9 | 14 | CASSGDPASYGYTF
TRBV10-3 | 13 | CATNSDRGDGYTF
TRBV10-3 | 13 | CAISEGGSETQYF
TRBV6-5 | 16 | CASSYSRLALYNEQFF
TRBV12-3/TRBV12-4 | 13 | CASSLEPDTEAFF
TRBV9 | 15 | CASSGYQGPNTEAFF
TRBV6-5 | 13 | CASSYFQRGEQFF
TRBV7-2 | 12 | CASSFPQGGYTF
TRBV9 | 15 | CASSVASGETDTQYF
TRBV10-2 | 14 | CASSVTTGNTEAFF
TRBV5-1 | 16 | CASSGQGLSGANVLTF
TRBV5-5 | 17 | CASSLAASRGGRETQYF
TRBV7-2 | 15 | CANSLNPGGRETQYF
TRBV4-3 | 17 | CASSQSTPLSSGNTIYF